Detailed here is one T cell receptor (beta chain). Sequencing was performed with immunoSEQ multiplex PCR; in TCRdb, only in-frame clones are kept and a portion is missing. The data contain about 490,000 clones, about 82% of them singletons. J lost 0 bases, V lost 6 bases, and 26 bases had no gene match. Germline V gene data show CDR1 as LNHDA and CDR2 as SQIVND (reference sequence). The CDR3 is 22 residues long. This entry is derived from a study of shared clonotypes between healthy human individuals. The sequence was obtained from a woman between 40 and 55 years old in good health. Some clones in this sample may be carry-over from other donors' samples. The chain recombines TRBV19 with TRBJ2-4; 7 bases agree with TRBD1. Sequencing was done on a sample of PBMCs. The CDR3 reads CASSRPKNRQGPIQLAKNIQYF. The CDR3 DNA reads as TGTGCCAGTAGCAGACCCAAAAACAGACAGGGACCAATTCAATTAGCCAAAAACATTCAGTACTTC.